These 11 T cell receptor beta chains originate from one sample sequenced in a study of naive and memory T cell subsets. The beta constant-region primer was an equimolar mix of two oligonucleotides covering TRBC1 and TRBC2. Ligated cDNA was amplified by four rounds of PCR with nested alpha and beta constant-region primers and SP2. Each CDR3 protein is one row after TCRdb ran MiXCR on the UMI-ligation and nested PCR reads. The sample shows some 110,000 distinct CDR3 sequences, 36% of them seen only once. The sequencing sample was made of central memory CD4+ T cells from blood. The receptors stem from a human donor in good health.

A single count supports this clonotype. The rearrangement uses TRBV28 and TRBJ2-5, with D possibly matching TRBD1 (6 bases). CDR1 MDHEN and CDR2 SYDVKM come from the germline V gene. V was clipped by 6 bases and J by 5 bases, with 25 bases between them. The CDR3 sequence is 17 residues long. The CDR3 sequence: CASSTLRSNRVRETQYF. CDR3 sequence (DNA): TGTGCCAGCAGCACCCTTAGATCAAACAGGGTGCGGGAGACCCAGTACTTC.

The V and J genes are TRBV29-1 and TRBJ2-7; possibly TRBD1 for D (5 bases). With 6 bases removed from V and 0 bases from J, the gap between germline ends came to 9 bases. The germline V gene has CDR1 SQVTM and CDR2 ANQGSEA. CDR3 size: 12 residues. CDR3 coding DNA: TGCAGCGTGCGCCAGGGCTCCTACGAGCAGTACTTC. As protein: CSVRQGSYEQYF.

The chain links TRBV7-2 to TRBJ2-3, with no clear D. The CDR3 sequence is 16 residues long. Germline assignment: CDR1 SGHTA and CDR2 FQGNSA. V lost 1 base to trimming and J lost 0 bases, with 11 bases between them. This CDR3 is CASSLGPIFSTDTQYF. The CDR3 nucleotides are TGTGCCAGCAGCTTAGGCCCTATTTTTAGCACAGATACGCAGTATTTT.

The chain joins TRBV29-1 to TRBJ2-1, with D possibly TRBD2 on 5 matching bases. The V end was cut by 8 bases, the J end by 7 bases, with 12 bases between. The germline V gene encodes CDR1 SQVTM and CDR2 ANQGSEA. CDR3 length equals 11 residues. The CDR3: CSLRTGNEQFF. CDR3 bases: TGCAGCCTCCGGACTGGAAATGAGCAGTTCTTC.

This chain links TRBV27 with TRBJ2-7, with TRBD2 as a possible D gene (6 bases). Between the trimmed V and J ends, which lost 2 bases and 6 bases, there was a span of 14 bases. Germline loops: CDR1 MNHEY, CDR2 SMNVEV (reference sequence). The CDR3 length is 14 residues. CDR3 residues: CASSLRRGSGEQYF. For the CDR3, the DNA is TGTGCCAGCAGTTTAAGGAGGGGATCAGGCGAGCAGTACTTC.

This clonotype was seen more than once but under ten times. The chain is built from TRBV29-1 and TRBJ2-5; weak D call: TRBD1 (5 bases). Germline V gene data show CDR1 as SQVTM and CDR2 as ANQGSEA. This CDR3 is built from 12 residues. V shed 6 bases and J shed 1 base, with 9 bases lying between them. CDR3 sequence (DNA): TGCAGCGTACGAGACAGCCAAGAGACCCAGTACTTC. Translation gives CSVRDSQETQYF.

In DNA, the CDR3 is TGTGCCAGCAGCTTACGGACTAGCGGGAGATGGGGTTCCTCCTACAATGAGCAGTTCTTC. Translated, it gives CASSLRTSGRWGSSYNEQFF. J is TRBJ2-1 and V is TRBV7-2, with TRBD2 matching 13 bases. The V gene's germline CDR1 is SGHTA and CDR2 FQGNSA. Losses at the gene ends were 2 bases for V and 0 bases for J; bases not matched to a gene: 10. The CDR3 covers 20 residues.

This chain joins TRBV7-3 and TRBJ2-3; no clear D. Germline V gene lookup returns CDR1 SGHTA and CDR2 FQGTGA. This CDR3 is 17 amino acids long. Trimming removed 1 base at V and 8 bases at J, with 22 bases between. The chain's CDR3 is CASSLSSSMGPRATQYF. The CDR3 nucleotides read TGTGCCAGCAGCTTAAGTTCCAGCATGGGCCCCCGGGCTACGCAGTATTTT.

This clonotype has only one observation. V gene TRBV11-2 combines with J gene TRBJ2-3; the D call may be TRBD1 or TRBD2 (5 bases each). Germline-derived CDR1 and CDR2 are SGHAT and FQNNGV. V was cut by 6 bases and J by 0 bases, with 13 bases left in between. The CDR3 sequence is 15 residues long. The CDR3 protein is CASRLPGRSTDTQYF. The CDR3 region has the DNA TGTGCCAGCAGACTTCCGGGACGAAGCACAGATACGCAGTATTTT.

The rearrangement uses TRBV6-6 and TRBJ2-1; D is uncertain. Trimming cost V 5 bases and J 10 bases, with 9 bases left between them. In germline, CDR1 is MNHNY, CDR2 SVGAGI (reference sequence). The length of the CDR3 is 11 residues. For the CDR3, the DNA is TGTGCCAGCAGTGCCAACCGGGAGCAGTTCTTC. It translates to CASSANREQFF.

The rearrangement links TRBV3-1 to TRBJ1-1; TRBD1 matches 7 bases. CDR1 LGHDT and CDR2 YNNKEL come from the germline V gene (reference sequence). Losses at the gene ends were 4 bases for V and 8 bases for J; bases not matched to a gene: 4. CDR3 length: 12 residues. CDR3 bases: TGTGCCAGCAGCCGGGGGACAGTGGAAGCTTTCTTT. Translating it yields CASSRGTVEAFF.